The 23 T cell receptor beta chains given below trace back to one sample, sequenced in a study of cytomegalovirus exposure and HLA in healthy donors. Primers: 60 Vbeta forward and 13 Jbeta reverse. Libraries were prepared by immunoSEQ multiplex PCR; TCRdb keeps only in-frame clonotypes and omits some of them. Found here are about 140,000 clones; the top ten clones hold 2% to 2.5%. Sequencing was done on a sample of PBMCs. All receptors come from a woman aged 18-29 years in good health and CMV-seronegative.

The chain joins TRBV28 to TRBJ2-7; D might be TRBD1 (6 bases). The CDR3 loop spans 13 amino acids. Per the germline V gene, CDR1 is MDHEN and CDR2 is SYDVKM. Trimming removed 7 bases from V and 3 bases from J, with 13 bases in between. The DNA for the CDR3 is TGTGCCAGCACCCCCGGGACACACTACGAGCAGTACGTC. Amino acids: CASTPGTHYEQYV.

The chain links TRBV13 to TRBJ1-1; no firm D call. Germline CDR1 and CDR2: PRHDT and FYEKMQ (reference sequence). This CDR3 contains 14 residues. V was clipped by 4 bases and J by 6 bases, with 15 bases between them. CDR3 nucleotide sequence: TGTGCCAGCAGCTCCGGGTTAGGGAGGTCTGAAGCTTTCTTT. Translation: CASSSGLGRSEAFF.

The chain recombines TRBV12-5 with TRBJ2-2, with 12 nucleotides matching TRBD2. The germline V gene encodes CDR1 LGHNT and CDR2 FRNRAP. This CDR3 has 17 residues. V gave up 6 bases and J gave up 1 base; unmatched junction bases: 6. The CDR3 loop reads CASGRGLAGLNTGELFF. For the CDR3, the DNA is TGTGCTAGTGGACGCGGACTAGCGGGGCTGAACACCGGGGAGCTGTTTTTT.

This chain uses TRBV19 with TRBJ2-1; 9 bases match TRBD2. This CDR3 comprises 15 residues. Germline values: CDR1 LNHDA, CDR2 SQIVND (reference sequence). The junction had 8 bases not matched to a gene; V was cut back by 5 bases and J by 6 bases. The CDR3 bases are TGTGCCAGTAGTCCTAGCGGGGTAGGAGGCAATGAGCAGTTCTTC. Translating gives CASSPSGVGGNEQFF. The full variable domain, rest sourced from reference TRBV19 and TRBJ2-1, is DGGITQSPKYLFRKEGQNVTLSCEQNLNHDAMYWYRQDPGQGLRLIYYSQIVNDFQKGDIAEGYSVSREKKESFPLTVTSAQKNPTAFYLCASSPSGVGGNEQFFGPGTRLTVL.

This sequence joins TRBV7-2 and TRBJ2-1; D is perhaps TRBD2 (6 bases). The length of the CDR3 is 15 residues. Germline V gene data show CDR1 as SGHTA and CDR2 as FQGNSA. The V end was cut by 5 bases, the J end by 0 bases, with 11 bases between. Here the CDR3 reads CASSPREFSYNEQFF. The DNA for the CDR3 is TGTGCCAGCAGCCCCCGGGAGTTCTCCTACAATGAGCAGTTCTTC. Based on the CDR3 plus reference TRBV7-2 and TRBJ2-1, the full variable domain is GAGVSQSPSNKVTEKGKDVELRCDPISGHTALYWYRQSLGQGLEFLIYFQGNSAPDKSGLPSDRFSAERTGGSVSTLTIQRTQQEDSAVYLCASSPREFSYNEQFFGPGTRLTVL.

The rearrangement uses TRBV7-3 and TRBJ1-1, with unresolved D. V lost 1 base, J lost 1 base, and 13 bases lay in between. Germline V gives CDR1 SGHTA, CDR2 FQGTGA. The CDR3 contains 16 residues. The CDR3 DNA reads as TGTGCCAGCAGCTTAAGCCGTCGGGGAGAGAACACTGAAGCTTTCTTT. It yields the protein CASSLSRRGENTEAFF.

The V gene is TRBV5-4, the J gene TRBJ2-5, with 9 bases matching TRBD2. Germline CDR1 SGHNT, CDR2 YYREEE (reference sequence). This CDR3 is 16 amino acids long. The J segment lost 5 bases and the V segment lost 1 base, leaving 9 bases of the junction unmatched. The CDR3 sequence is CASSLFGGRAHETQYF. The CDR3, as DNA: TGTGCCAGCAGCTTGTTTGGCGGGAGGGCCCACGAGACCCAGTACTTC. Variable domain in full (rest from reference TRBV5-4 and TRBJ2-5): ETGVTQSPTHLIKTRGQQVTLRCSSQSGHNTVSWYQQALGQGPQFIFQYYREEENGRGNFPPRFSGLQFPNYSSELNVNALELDDSALYLCASSLFGGRAHETQYFGPGTRLLVL.

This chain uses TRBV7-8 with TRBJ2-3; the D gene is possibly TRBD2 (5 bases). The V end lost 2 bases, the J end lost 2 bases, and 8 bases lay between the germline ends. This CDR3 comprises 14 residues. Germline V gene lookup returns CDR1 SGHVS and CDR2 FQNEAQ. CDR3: CASSLTRITDTQYF. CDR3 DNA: TGTGCCAGCAGCTTAACTAGGATCACAGATACGCAGTATTTT.

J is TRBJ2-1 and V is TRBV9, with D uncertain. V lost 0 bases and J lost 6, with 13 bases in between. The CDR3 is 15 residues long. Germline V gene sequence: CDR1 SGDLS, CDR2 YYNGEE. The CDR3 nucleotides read TGTGCCAGCAGCGTAGTTGCGACTCCCCCCAATGAGCAGTTCTTC. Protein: CASSVVATPPNEQFF.

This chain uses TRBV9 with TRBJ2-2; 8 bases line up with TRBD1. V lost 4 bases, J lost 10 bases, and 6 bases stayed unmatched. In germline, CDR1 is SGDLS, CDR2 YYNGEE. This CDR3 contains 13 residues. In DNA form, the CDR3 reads TGTGCCAGCAGCAGACAGGGGTACGCGGAGCTGTTTTTT. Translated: CASSRQGYAELFF.

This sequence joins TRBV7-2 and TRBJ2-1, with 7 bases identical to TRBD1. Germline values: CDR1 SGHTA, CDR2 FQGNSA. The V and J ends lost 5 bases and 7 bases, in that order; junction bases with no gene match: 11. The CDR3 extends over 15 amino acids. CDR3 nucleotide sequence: TGTGCCAGCAGCCGTGGGGGACAGTCTAGAAATGAGCAGTTCTTC. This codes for CASSRGGQSRNEQFF.

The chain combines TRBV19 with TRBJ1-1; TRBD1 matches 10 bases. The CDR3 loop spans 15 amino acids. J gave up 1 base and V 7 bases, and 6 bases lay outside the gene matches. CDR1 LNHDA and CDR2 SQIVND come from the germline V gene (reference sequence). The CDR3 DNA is TGTGCCAGTACTAACCGGGACAGGGGGAACACTGAAGCTTTCTTT. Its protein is CASTNRDRGNTEAFF.

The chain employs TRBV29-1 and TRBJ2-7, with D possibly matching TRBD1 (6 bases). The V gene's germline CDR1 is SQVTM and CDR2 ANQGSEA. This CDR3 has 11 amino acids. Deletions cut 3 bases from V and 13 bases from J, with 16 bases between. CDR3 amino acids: CSVEVQGFVYF. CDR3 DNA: TGCAGCGTTGAGGTCCAGGGGTTTGTCTACTTC.

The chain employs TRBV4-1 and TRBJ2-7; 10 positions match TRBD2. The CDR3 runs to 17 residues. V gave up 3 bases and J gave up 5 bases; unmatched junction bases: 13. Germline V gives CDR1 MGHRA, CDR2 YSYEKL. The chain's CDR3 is CASSHYFKREGRDEQYF. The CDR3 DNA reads TGCGCCAGCAGCCACTACTTTAAGCGGGAGGGCCGTGACGAGCAGTACTTC.

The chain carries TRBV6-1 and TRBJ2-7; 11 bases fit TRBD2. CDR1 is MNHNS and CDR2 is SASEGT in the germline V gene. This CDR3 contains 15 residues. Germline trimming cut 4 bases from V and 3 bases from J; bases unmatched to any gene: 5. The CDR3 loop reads CASSAGTSGDYEQYF. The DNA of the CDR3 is TGTGCCAGCAGTGCCGGGACTAGCGGAGACTACGAGCAGTACTTC.

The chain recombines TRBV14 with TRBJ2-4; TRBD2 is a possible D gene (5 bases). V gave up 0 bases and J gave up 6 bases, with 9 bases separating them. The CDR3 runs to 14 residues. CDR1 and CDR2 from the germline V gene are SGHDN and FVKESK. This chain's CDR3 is CASSQDLALNIQYF. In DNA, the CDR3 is TGTGCCAGCAGCCAAGACCTAGCCCTAAACATTCAGTACTTC. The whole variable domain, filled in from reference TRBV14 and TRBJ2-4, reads EAGVTQFPSHSVIEKGQTVTLRCDPISGHDNLYWYRRVMGKEIKFLLHFVKESKQDESGMPNNRFLAERTGGTYSTLKVQPAELEDSGVYFCASSQDLALNIQYFGAGTRLSVL.

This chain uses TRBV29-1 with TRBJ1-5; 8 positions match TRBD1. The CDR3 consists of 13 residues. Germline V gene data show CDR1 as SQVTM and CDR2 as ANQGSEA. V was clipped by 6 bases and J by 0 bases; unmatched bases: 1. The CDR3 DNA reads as TGCAGCGTAGGGACAGGTAGCAATCAGCCCCAGCATTTT. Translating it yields CSVGTGSNQPQHF.

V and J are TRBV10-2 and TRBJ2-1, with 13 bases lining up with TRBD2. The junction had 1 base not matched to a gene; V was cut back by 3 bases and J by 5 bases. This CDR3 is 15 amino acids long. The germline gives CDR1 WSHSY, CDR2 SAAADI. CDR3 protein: CASSELAGGDNEQFF. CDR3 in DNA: TGCGCCAGCAGTGAACTAGCGGGAGGGGACAATGAGCAGTTCTTC.

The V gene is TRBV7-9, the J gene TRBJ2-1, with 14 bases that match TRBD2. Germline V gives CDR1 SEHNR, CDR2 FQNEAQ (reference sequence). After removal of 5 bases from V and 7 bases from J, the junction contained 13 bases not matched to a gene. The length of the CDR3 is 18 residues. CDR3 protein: CASSPAPGLAGEGNEQFF. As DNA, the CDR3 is TGTGCCAGCAGCCCAGCCCCGGGACTAGCGGGAGAGGGAAATGAGCAGTTCTTC.

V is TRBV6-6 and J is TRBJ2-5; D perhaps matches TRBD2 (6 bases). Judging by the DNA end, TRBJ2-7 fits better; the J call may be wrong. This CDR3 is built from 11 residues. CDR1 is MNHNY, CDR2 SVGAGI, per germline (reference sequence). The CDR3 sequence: CATGVNGEQYF. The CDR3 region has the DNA TGTGCCACGGGGGTTAACGGCGAGCAGTACTTC.

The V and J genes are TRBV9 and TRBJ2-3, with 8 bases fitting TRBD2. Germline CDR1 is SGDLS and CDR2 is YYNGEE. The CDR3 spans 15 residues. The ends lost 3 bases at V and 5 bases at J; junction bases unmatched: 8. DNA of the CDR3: TGTGCCAGCAGCGCTCGGCTAGCGGGCATAGATACGCAGTATTTT. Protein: CASSARLAGIDTQYF.

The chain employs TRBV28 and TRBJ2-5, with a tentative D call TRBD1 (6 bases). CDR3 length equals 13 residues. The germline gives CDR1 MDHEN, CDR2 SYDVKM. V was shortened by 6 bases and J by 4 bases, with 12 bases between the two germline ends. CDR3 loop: CASRTAGVETQYF. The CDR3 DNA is TGTGCCAGCAGAACCGCAGGGGTAGAGACCCAGTACTTC.

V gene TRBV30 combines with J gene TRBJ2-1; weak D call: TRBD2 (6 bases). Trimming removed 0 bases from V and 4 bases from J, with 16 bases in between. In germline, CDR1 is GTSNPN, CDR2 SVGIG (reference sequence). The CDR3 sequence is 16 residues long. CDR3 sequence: CAWSVTGSGPYNEQFF. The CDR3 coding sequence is TGTGCCTGGAGTGTTACGGGGAGCGGGCCATACAATGAGCAGTTCTTC.